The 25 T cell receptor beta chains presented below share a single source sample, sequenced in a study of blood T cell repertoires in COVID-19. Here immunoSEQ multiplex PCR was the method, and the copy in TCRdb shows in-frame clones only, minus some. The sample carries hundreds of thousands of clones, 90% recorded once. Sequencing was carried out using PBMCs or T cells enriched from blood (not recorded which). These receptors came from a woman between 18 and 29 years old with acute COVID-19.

The chain's CDR3 is CAWAQGRETQYF. CDR3 coding DNA: TGTGCCTGGGCACAGGGGAGGGAGACCCAGTACTTC. V usage is TRBV30 and J usage is TRBJ2-5; tentative D call: TRBD1 (7 bases). Germline values: CDR1 GTSNPN, CDR2 SVGIG (reference sequence). This CDR3 spans 12 amino acids. V was cut by 5 bases and J by 5 bases, with 12 bases left in between.

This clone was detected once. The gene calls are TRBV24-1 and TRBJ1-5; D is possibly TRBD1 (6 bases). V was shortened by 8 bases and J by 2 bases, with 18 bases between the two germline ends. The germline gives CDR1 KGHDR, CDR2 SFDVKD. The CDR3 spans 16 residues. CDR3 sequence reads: CATTPRGGEGNQPQHF. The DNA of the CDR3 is TGTGCCACCACACCCCGAGGGGGGGAGGGCAATCAGCCCCAGCATTTT.

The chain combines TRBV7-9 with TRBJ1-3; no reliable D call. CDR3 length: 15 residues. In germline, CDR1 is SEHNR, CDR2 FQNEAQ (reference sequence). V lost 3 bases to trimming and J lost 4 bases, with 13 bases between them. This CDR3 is CASSLGFLRGNTIYF. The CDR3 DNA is TGTGCCAGCAGCTTGGGTTTCTTGCGGGGAAACACCATATATTTT.

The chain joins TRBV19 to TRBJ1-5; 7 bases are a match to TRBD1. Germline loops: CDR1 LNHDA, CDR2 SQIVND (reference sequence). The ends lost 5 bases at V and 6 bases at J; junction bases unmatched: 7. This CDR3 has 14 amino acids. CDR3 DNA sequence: TGTGCCAGTAGTTTGGACAGGAGCTTTCAGCCCCAGCATTTT. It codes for CASSLDRSFQPQHF.

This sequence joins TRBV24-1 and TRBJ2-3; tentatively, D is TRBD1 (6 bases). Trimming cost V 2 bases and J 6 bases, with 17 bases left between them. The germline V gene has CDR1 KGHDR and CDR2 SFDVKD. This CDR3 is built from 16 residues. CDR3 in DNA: TGTGCCACCAGTGATTCCGGGTGGAGAGACAGGGATACGCAGTATTTT. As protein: CATSDSGWRDRDTQYF.

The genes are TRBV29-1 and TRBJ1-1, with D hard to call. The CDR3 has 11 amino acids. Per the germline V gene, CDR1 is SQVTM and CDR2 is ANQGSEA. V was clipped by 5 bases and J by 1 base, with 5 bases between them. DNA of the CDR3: TGCAGCGTTACTACGAACACTGAAGCTTTCTTT. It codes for CSVTTNTEAFF.

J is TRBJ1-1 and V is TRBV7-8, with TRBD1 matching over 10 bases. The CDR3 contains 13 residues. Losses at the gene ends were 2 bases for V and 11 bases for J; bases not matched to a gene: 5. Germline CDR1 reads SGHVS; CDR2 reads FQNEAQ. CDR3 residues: CASSLTKGQGAFF. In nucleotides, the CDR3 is TGTGCCAGCAGCTTAACCAAGGGACAGGGGGCTTTCTTT.

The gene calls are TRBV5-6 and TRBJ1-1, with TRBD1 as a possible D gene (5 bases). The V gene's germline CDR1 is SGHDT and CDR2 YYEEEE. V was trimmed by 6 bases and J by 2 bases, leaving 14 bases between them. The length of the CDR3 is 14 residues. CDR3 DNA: TGTGCCAGCAAATCCTTACAGGTAAACACTGAAGCTTTCTTT. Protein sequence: CASKSLQVNTEAFF.

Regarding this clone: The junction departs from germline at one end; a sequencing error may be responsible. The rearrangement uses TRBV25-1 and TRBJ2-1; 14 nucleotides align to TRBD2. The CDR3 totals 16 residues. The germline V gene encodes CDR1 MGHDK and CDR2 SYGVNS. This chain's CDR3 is CASRESGTSGSYEQFF. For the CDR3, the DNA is TGTGCCAGCAGGGAATCCGGGACTAGCGGGAGTTATGAGCAGTTCTTC.

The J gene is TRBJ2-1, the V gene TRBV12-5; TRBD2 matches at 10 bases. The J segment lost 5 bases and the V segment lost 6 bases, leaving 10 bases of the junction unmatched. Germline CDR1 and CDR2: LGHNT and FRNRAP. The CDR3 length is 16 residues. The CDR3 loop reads CASGGRSGRGNNEQFF. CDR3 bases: TGTGCTAGTGGCGGCCGCAGCGGGAGGGGGAACAATGAGCAGTTCTTC.

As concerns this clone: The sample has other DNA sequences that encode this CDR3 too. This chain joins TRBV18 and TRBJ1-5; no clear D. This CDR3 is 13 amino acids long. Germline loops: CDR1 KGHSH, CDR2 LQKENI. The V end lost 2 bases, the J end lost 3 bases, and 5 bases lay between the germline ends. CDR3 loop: CASSPGLNQPQHF. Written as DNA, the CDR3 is TGTGCCAGCTCACCAGGGCTCAATCAGCCCCAGCATTTT.

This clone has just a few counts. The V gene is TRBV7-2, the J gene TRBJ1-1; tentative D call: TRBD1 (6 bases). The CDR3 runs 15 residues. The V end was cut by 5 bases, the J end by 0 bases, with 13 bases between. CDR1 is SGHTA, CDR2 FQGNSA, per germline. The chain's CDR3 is CASSRGGRVNTEAFF. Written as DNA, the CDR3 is TGTGCCAGCAGCCGGGGGGGCAGGGTGAACACTGAAGCTTTCTTT.

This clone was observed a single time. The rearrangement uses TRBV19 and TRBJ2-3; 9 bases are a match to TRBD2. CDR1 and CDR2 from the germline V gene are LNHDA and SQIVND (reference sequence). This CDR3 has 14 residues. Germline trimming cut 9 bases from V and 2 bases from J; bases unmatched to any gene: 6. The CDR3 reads CASKTSGNTDTQYF. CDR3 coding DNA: TGTGCCAGCAAGACTAGCGGCAACACAGATACGCAGTATTTT.

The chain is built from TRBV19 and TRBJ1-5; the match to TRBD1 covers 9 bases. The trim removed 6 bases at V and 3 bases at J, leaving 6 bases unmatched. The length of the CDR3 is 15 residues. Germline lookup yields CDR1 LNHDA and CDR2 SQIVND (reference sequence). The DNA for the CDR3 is TGTGCCAGTAGAGCGGACAGGGGACTCAATCAGCCCCAGCATTTT. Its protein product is CASRADRGLNQPQHF. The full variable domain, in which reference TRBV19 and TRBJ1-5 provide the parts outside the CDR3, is DGGITQSPKYLFRKEGQNVTLSCEQNLNHDAMYWYRQDPGQGLRLIYYSQIVNDFQKGDIAEGYSVSREKKESFPLTVTSAQKNPTAFYLCASRADRGLNQPQHFGDGTRLSIL.

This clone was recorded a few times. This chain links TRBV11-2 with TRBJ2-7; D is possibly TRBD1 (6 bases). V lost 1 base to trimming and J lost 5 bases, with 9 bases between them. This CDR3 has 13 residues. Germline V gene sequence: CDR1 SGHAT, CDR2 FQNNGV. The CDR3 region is CASSLGDKHEQYF. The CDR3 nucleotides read TGTGCCAGCAGCTTAGGGGACAAACACGAGCAGTACTTC.

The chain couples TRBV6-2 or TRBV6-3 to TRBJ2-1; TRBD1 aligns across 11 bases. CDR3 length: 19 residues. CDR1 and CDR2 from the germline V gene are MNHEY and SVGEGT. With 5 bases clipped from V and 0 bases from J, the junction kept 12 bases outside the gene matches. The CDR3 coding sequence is TGTGCCAGCAGTACCATCCGGGACAGGGGGTATCCCTCCTACAATGAGCAGTTCTTC. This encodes CASSTIRDRGYPSYNEQFF.

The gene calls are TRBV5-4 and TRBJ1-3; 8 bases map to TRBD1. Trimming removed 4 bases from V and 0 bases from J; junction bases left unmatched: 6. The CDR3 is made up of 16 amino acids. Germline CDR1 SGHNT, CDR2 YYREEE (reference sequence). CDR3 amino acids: CASSREQGGSGNTIYF. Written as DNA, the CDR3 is TGTGCCAGCAGCCGTGAACAGGGGGGCTCTGGAAACACCATATATTTT.

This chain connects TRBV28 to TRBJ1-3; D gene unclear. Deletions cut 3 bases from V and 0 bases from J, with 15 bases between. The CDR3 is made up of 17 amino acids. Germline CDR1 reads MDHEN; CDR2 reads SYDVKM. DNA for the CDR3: TGTGCCAGCAGTTTTCGGACTAAGCTCTACTCTGGAAACACCATATATTTT. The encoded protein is CASSFRTKLYSGNTIYF.

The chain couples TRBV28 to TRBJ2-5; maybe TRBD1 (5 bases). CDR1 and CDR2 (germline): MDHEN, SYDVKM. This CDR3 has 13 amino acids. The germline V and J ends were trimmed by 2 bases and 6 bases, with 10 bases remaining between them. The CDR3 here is CASSLAGKKTQYF. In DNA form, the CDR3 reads TGTGCCAGCAGTTTAGCAGGGAAAAAGACCCAGTACTTC.

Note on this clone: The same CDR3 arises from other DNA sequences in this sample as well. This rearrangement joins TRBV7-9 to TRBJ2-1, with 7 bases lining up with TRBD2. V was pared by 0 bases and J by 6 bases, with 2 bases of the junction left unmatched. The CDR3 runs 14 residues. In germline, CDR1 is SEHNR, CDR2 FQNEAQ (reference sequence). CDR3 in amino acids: CASSLAGGFNEQFF. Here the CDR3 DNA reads TGTGCCAGCAGCTTAGCGGGGGGGTTCAATGAGCAGTTCTTC.

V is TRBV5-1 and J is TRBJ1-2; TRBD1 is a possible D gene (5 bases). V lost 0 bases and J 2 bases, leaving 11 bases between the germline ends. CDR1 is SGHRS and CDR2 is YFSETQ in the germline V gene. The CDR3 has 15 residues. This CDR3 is CASSLGGGANYGYTF. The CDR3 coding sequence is TGCGCCAGCAGCTTGGGAGGAGGGGCCAACTATGGCTACACCTTC.

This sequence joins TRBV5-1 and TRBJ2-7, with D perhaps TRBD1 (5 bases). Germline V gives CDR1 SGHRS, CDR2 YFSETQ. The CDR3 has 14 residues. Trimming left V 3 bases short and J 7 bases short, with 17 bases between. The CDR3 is CASSYKTADGEQYF. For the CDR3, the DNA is TGCGCCAGCAGCTATAAGACAGCTGACGGGGAGCAGTACTTC.

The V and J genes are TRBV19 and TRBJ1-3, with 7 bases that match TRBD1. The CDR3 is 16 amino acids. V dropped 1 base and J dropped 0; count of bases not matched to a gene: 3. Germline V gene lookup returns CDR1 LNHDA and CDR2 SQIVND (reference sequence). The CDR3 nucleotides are TGTGCCAGTAGTATAGGGGGACAGCGCTCTGGAAACACCATATATTTT. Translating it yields CASSIGGQRSGNTIYF.

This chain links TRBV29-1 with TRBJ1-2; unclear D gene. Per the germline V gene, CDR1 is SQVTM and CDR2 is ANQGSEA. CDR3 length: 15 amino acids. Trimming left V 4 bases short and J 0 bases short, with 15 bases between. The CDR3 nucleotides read TGCAGCGTTGCTTCGTACCGGGAGACTAACTATGGCTACACCTTC. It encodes CSVASYRETNYGYTF.

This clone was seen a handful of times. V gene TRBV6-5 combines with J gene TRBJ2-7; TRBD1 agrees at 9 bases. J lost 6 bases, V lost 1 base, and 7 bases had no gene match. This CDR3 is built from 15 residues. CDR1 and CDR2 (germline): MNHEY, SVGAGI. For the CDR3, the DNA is TGTGCCAGCAGTTACTTGGACAGGGGAATTGGCGAGCAGTACTTC. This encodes CASSYLDRGIGEQYF.